Listed below are T cell receptor beta chains from one sample, sequenced in a study of shared clonotypes between healthy human individuals. TCRdb's copy holds only in-frame clones and misses some; the assay was immunoSEQ multiplex PCR. The sample has some 2,100,000 clones, 93% seen once; the top ten hold 1.5% to 2%. The sequenced material came from naive CD8+ T cells from PBMCs. The origin of the receptors is a man in his late teens or twenties in good health. Some clones in this sample may be carry-over from other donors' samples. The CDR3 runs from the conserved cysteine through the conserved F or W. The D gene is left open where the match is weak. For some rows the clone size is stated as once, few or many, or as a class when expanded; others skip it.

>TRBJ1-1|NA|NA|TRBV19
TGTGCCAGTACCCCGGAGGGTGAACACACTGAAGCTTTCTTT
CASTPEGEHTEAFF
>TRBJ2-5|NA|NA|TRBV6-6
TGTGCCAGCAGTTACTCATGGTCTGGGTCCCAAGAGACCCAGTACTTC
CASSYSWSGSQETQYF
>TRBJ2-7|once|NA|TRBV5-1
TGCGCCAGCAGCTTGCACCAAGCCTACGAGCAGTACTTC
CASSLHQAYEQYF
>TRBJ2-7|NA|NA|TRBV5-5
TGTGCCAGCAGCTTGCTGGCGGGGAGCTCCTACGAGCAGTACTTC
CASSLLAGSSYEQYF
>TRBJ2-7|NA|NA|TRBV12-5
TGTGCTAGTGGTTTTTCAGGGATTAACGACGAGCAGTACTTC
CASGFSGINDEQYF
>TRBJ2-7|NA|TRBD2|TRBV27
TGTGCCAGCAGTTTACTACTAGCGGGACCCTACGAGCAGTACTTC
CASSLLLAGPYEQYF
>TRBJ2-1|few|TRBD2|TRBV9
TGTGCCAGCAGCGTAATCGCGGGAGGGTCCAATGAGCAGTTCTTC
CASSVIAGGSNEQFF
>TRBJ2-7|NA|NA|TRBV6-1
TGTGCCGCCCCGTCAGACAGGTTATCCTACGAGCAGTACTTC
CAAPSDRLSYEQYF
>TRBJ1-1|NA|NA|TRBV7-9
TGTGCCAGCAGGGGGACTGAAGCTTTCTTT
CASRGTEAFF
>TRBJ1-3|NA|NA|TRBV6-1
TGTGCCAGCAGACTGACAGAATTCGGTGGAAACACCATATATTTT
CASRLTEFGGNTIYF
>TRBJ2-7|NA|TRBD1|TRBV10-3
TGTGCCATCAGTGAGTGGCAGGGGGACTCCTACGAGCAGTACTTC
CAISEWQGDSYEQYF
>TRBJ1-2|NA|TRBD1|TRBV5-4
TGTGCCAGCAGCTTTTCCTTCGCCATAAGAGACAGGGGGCAGGACTATGGCTACACCTTC
CASSFSFAIRDRGQDYGYTF
>TRBJ1-1|NA|NA|TRBV7-8
TGTGCCAGCAGCTTAATGAGGCAGTTCGAAGCTTTCTTT
CASSLMRQFEAFF
>TRBJ2-3|NA|TRBD1|TRBV27
TGTGCCAGCAGTACCCGACAGGGGTCAGATACGCAGTATTTT
CASSTRQGSDTQYF
>TRBJ2-1|NA|TRBD2|TRBV27
TGTGCCAGCAGTTTCAGTGGACTAGCGGGGTATGAGCAGTTCTTC
CASSFSGLAGYEQFF
>TRBJ1-5|NA|NA|TRBV19
TGTGCCAGTAGTATAGTCAGGGAAAAGGCTCAGCCCCAGCATTTT
CASSIVREKAQPQHF
>TRBJ2-1|once|TRBD1|TRBV4-2
TGTGCCAGCAGCATCGCGGGACAGGGGATTACGGGTGCCCATGAGCAGTTCTTC
CASSIAGQGITGAHEQFF
>TRBJ2-2|NA|NA|TRBV13
TGTGCCAGCAGCCCCCGCCCAAACACCGGGGAGCTGTTTTTT
CASSPRPNTGELFF
>TRBJ1-2|NA|NA|TRBV5-6
TGTGCCAGCAGCCCCGCAGGGAGTGGCTACACCTTC
CASSPAGSGYTF
>TRBJ1-1|NA|NA|TRBV9
TGTGCCAGCAGCGTAGCTGGGGGCATCACTGAAGCTTTCTTT
CASSVAGGITEAFF
>TRBJ2-1|NA|NA|TRBV19
TGTGCCAGTAGTATAAAGGGGCTCGGCTCCTACAATGAGCAGTTCTTC
CASSIKGLGSYNEQFF
>TRBJ2-1|NA|NA|TRBV5-1
TGCGCCAGCAGCCTCCGGGAGTGGCGGGATGAGCAGTTCTTC
CASSLREWRDEQFF
>TRBJ1-4|NA|NA|TRBV4-1
TGCGCCAGCAGCCAAGGGGTAGAAAAACTGTTTTTT
CASSQGVEKLFF
>TRBJ2-1|NA|TRBD2|TRBV4-3
TGCGCCAGCAGCCAAGATTTCGGGGGGTGGAGTAGCGAGAACAATGAGCAGTTCTTC
CASSQDFGGWSSENNEQFF
>TRBJ2-1|NA|NA|TRBV2
TGTGCCAGCAGTGGCCGACAGTACAATGAGCAGTTCTTC
CASSGRQYNEQFF
>TRBJ2-7|few|TRBD2|TRBV7-9
TGTGCCAGCAGCCCCTTAGCGGGAGGGCCCTACGAGCAGTACTTC
CASSPLAGGPYEQYF
>TRBJ1-4|NA|NA|TRBV6-1
TGTGCCAGCAGTGATCGGCGGGCCCCGCCTAATGAAAAACTGTTTTTT
CASSDRRAPPNEKLFF
>TRBJ2-1|NA|TRBD2|TRBV15
TGTGCCACCAGCAGTCGAACTAGCGGGGCCTACAATGAGCAGTTCTTC
CATSSRTSGAYNEQFF
>TRBJ2-5|few|TRBD1|TRBV7-9
TGTGCCAGCAGCTTACGGCAGGGGGCTGGGGAGACCCAGTACTTC
CASSLRQGAGETQYF
>TRBJ1-3|NA|NA|TRBV10-1
TGCGCCCGTAAAGGGGCAAACACCATATATTTT
CARKGANTIYF
>TRBJ2-1|NA|NA|TRBV14
TGTGCCAGCAGCCAAGGATTGACTTCGCAGTTCTTC
CASSQGLTSQFF
>TRBJ2-3|NA|TRBD2|TRBV19
TGTGCCAGTAGTATAGCGGGAGGTCCTTCTTATACGCAGTATTTT
CASSIAGGPSYTQYF
>TRBJ1-5|NA|NA|TRBV28
TGTGCCAGCAGTTTAGTCGTCAATCAGCCCCAGCATTTT
CASSLVVNQPQHF
>TRBJ2-7|few|NA|TRBV6-1
TGTGCCACCGGTCACGAGCAGTACTTC
CATGHEQYF
>TRBJ2-7|NA|TRBD2|TRBV27
TGTGCCAGCAGTTTATCTCAACTAGCGGGACGCTACGAGCAGTACTTC
CASSLSQLAGRYEQYF
>TRBJ2-7|NA|NA|TRBV5-5
TGTGCCAGCAGCCCGGGGGTCTCGCCACACGAGCAGTACTTC
CASSPGVSPHEQYF
>TRBJ2-2|NA|TRBD1|TRBV5-6
TGTGCCAGCAGCTCGGAGGGACAGGGGTACACCGGGGAGCTGTTTTTT
CASSSEGQGYTGELFF
>TRBJ2-4|NA|NA|TRBV15
TGTGCCACCAGCAGGGTAGCCAAAAACATTCAGTACTTC
CATSRVAKNIQYF
>TRBJ2-1|NA|NA|TRBV14
TGTGCCAGCAGCTCCAAGCAGGGGGGACCCTACAATGAGCAGTTCTTC
CASSSKQGGPYNEQFF
>TRBJ2-7|NA|NA|TRBV14
TGTGCCAGCAGCCAAGAATCACGGAACTTTAGCTCCTACGAGCAGTACTTC
CASSQESRNFSSYEQYF
>TRBJ1-1|NA|TRBD1|TRBV29-1
TGCAGCGTTGAGGGGGAAAGGGACAGGGAATGGAACACTGAAGCTTTCTTT
CSVEGERDREWNTEAFF